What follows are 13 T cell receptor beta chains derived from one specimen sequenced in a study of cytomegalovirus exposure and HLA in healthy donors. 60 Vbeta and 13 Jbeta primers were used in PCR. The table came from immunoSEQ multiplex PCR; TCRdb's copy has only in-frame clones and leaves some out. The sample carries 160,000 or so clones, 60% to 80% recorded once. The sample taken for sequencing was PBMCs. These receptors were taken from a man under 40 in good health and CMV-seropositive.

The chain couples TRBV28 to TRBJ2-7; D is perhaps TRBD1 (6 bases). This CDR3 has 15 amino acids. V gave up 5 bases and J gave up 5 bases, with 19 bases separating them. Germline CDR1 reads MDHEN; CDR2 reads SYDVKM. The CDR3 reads CASSPGGAQGNEQYF. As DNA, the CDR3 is TGTGCCAGCAGTCCAGGAGGTGCGCAGGGGAACGAGCAGTACTTC.

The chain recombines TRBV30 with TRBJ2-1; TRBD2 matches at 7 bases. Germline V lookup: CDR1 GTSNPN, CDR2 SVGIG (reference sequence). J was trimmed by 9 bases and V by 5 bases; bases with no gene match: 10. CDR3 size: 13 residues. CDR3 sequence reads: CAWVGGTEVEQFF. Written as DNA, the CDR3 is TGTGCCTGGGTGGGAGGGACCGAAGTTGAGCAGTTCTTC.

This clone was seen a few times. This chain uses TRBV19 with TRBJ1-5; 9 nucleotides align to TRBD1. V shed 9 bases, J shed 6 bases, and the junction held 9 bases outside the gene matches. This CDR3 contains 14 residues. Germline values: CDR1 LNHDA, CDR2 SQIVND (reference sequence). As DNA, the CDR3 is TGTGCCAGCTCATTGACAGGGGGTCCTCAGCCCCAGCATTTT. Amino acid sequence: CASSLTGGPQPQHF.

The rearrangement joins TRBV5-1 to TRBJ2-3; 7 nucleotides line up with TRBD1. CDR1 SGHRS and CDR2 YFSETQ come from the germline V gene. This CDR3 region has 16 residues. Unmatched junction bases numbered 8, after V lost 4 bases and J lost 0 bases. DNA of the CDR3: TGCGCCAGCAGCCCCCAGGGGGAGCTTAGCACAGATACGCAGTATTTT. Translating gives CASSPQGELSTDTQYF.

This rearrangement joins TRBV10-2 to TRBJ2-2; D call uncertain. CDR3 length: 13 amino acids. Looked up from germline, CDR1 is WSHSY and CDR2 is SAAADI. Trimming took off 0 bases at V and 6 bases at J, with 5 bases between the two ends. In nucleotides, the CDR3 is TGCGCCAGCAGTGAGTCAGCTTCCGGGGAGCTGTTTTTT. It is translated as CASSESASGELFF.

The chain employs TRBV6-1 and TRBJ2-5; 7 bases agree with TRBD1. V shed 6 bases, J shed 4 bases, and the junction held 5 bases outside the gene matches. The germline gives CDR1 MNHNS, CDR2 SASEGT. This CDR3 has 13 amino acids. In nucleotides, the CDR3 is TGTGCCAGCAGGACAGGGTTGGGAGAGACCCAGTACTTC. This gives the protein CASRTGLGETQYF.

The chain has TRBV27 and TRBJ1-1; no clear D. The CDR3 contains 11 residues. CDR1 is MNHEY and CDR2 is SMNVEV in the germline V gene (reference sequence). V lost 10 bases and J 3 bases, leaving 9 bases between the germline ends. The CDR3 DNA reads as TGTGCCACCGCGTCGGACACTGAAGCTTTCTTT. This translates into CATASDTEAFF.

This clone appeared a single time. The DNA of the CDR3 is TGCGCCAGCAGCGAACCGGGACAGGGTGTCACTGAAGCTTTCTTT. As protein: CASSEPGQGVTEAFF. The V call is TRBV5-1, the J call TRBJ1-1, with 9 bases fitting TRBD1. The germline V gene encodes CDR1 SGHRS and CDR2 YFSETQ. V was clipped by 4 bases and J by 4 bases; unmatched bases: 8. This CDR3 is built from 15 residues.

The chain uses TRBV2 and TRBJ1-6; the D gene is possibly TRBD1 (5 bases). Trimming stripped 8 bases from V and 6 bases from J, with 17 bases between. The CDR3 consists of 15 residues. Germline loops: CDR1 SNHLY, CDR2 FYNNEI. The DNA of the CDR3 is TGTGCCAGCGCCAACACCGGGGGAAGTAATTCACCCCTCCACTTT. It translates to CASANTGGSNSPLHF.

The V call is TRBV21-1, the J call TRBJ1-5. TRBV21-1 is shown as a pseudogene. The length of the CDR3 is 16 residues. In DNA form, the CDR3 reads TGTGCCAGCAGCAAAACCCAGGGAGGGGAAAATCAGCCCCAGCATTTT. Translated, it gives CASSKTQGGENQPQHF.

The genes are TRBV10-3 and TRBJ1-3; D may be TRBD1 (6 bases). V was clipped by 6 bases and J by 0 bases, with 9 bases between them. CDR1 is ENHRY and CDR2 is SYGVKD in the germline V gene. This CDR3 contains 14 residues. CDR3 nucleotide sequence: TGTGCCATCAGGGGACAAATCTCTGGAAACACCATATATTTT. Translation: CAIRGQISGNTIYF.

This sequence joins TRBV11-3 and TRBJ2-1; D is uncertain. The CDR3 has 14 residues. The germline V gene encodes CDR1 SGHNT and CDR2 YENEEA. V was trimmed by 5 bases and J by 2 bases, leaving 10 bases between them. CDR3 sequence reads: CASSPGKAYNEQFF. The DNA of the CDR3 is TGTGCCAGCAGCCCGGGTAAGGCCTACAATGAGCAGTTCTTC.

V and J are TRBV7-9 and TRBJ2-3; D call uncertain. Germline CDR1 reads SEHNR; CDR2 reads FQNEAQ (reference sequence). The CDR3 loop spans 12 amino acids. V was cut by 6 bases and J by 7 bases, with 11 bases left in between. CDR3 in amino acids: CASSEVDNTQYF. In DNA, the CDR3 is TGTGCCAGCAGTGAGGTGGATAATACGCAGTATTTT.